The rows below give T cell receptor beta chains drawn from one sample of a study of read filtering for tumor transcriptome and immune sequencing. TCRdb re-called the reads through MiXCR, storing one row per CDR3 protein. The table shows 35,000 to 50,000 distinct CDR3 sequences, with about 20% occurring only once. The source material was a population of CD138-negative cells sorted from bone marrow. Receptor source: a donor aged 40 or older with multiple myeloma. Each CDR3 is given without its conserved first and last residue.

v_gene: TRBV5-1; CDR3aa: ASSFSGSYEQY
v_gene: TRBV28; CDR3aa: ASSTTSGGFTDTQY
v_gene: TRBV2; CDR3aa: ASSGDRGAEQF
v_gene: TRBV28; CDR3aa: ASSYLAGGPNEQF
v_gene: TRBV4-1; CDR3aa: ASSQDVGSGANVLT
v_gene: TRBV28; CDR3aa: ASSLSPIQHNLPYEQY
v_gene: TRBV19; CDR3aa: ASSIGMNTEAF
v_gene: TRBV29-1; CDR3aa: SVETWGRYEQY
v_gene: TRBV28; CDR3aa: ASSLERGQETQY
v_gene: TRBV19; CDR3aa: ASSTTHRGETQY
v_gene: TRBV12-3/TRBV12-4; CDR3aa: ASSAGTGYSNQPQH
v_gene: TRBV6-2/TRBV6-3; CDR3aa: ASRAWGRRDNQPQH
v_gene: TRBV20-1; CDR3aa: SAWTGTYNEQF
v_gene: TRBV20-1; CDR3aa: SARDGSGRGDTQY
v_gene: TRBV10-2; CDR3aa: ASNGPTGELF
v_gene: TRBV7-2; CDR3aa: ASSLGYGQPQH
v_gene: TRBV5-1; CDR3aa: ASSLAPGLSNNEQF
v_gene: TRBV29-1; CDR3aa: SVDRGRNTEAF
v_gene: TRBV5-4; CDR3aa: ASSSPGLGAVSTQY
v_gene: TRBV6-2/TRBV6-3; CDR3aa: ASSLPGHTYEQY
v_gene: TRBV7-3; CDR3aa: ASSLTGGVTDTQY
v_gene: TRBV30; CDR3aa: AWSVGTRVGETQY
v_gene: TRBV18; CDR3aa: ASSPPGLAGVYNEQF
v_gene: TRBV4-2; CDR3aa: ASSRKSGGGEETQY
v_gene: TRBV5-1; CDR3aa: ASKWREGPYNEQF
v_gene: TRBV7-2; CDR3aa: ASSLEVQGTDTQY
v_gene: TRBV7-3; CDR3aa: ASSFDYRNEQF
v_gene: TRBV11-2; CDR3aa: ASSPTTVVETQY
v_gene: TRBV6-2/TRBV6-3; CDR3aa: ASSPLAGGDTGELF
v_gene: TRBV11-2; CDR3aa: ASSPGQGSYNEQF
v_gene: TRBV7-9; CDR3aa: ASSVRQGFTGELF
v_gene: TRBV7-2; CDR3aa: ASSLARSTDTQY
v_gene: TRBV14; CDR3aa: ASSQGRNYGYT
v_gene: TRBV5-1; CDR3aa: ASSEGTSGISGELF
v_gene: TRBV7-8; CDR3aa: ARSLVSTYDEQF
v_gene: TRBV18; CDR3aa: ASSREARSTDTQY
v_gene: TRBV29-1; CDR3aa: SYFRTATETQY
v_gene: TRBV20-1; CDR3aa: SATGTSGRVSYEQY
v_gene: TRBV6-2/TRBV6-3; CDR3aa: ASSQGELSGEQY
v_gene: TRBV7-9; CDR3aa: ASSPYTTLGYT
v_gene: TRBV29-1; CDR3aa: SVGTGASTDTQY
v_gene: TRBV7-8; CDR3aa: ASSLSRATDEQF
v_gene: TRBV29-1; CDR3aa: SVDSGGAEAF
v_gene: TRBV2; CDR3aa: ASNPDLAGVDEQY
v_gene: TRBV19; CDR3aa: ATSWTAKQF
v_gene: TRBV28; CDR3aa: ASSYGPESSVEQF
v_gene: TRBV4-2; CDR3aa: ASSRTLAGGGVEQY
v_gene: TRBV28; CDR3aa: ASSSGAVGTDTQY
v_gene: TRBV4-1; CDR3aa: ASSRSGSNEQF
v_gene: TRBV20-1; CDR3aa: SSLGLGTEQF
v_gene: TRBV28; CDR3aa: ASRRGTSSNQPQY
v_gene: TRBV7-2; CDR3aa: AISGGSSSTDMQY
v_gene: TRBV29-1; CDR3aa: SVEDSAGLENEQF